The rows below give T cell receptor beta chains drawn from one sample of a study of blood T cell repertoires in COVID-19. Method: immunoSEQ multiplex PCR; TCRdb's copy keeps in-frame clones and lacks some. Among roughly 180,000 clones, more than 70% were seen once, and the ten largest hold just under 8.5%. The source material was peripheral blood. These receptors were taken from an older woman with acute or convalescent COVID-19. Each CDR3 is given with its conserved first and last residue. The order of the fields is clone size, V gene, J gene, D gene, CDR3 protein, CDR3 DNA. A D gene is named only where the DNA matches it firmly. Part of the rows lack a size; the others show once, few, many or a class for expanded clones.

>NA|TRBV11-2|TRBJ1-1|NA
CASSLEPGMNTEAFF
TGTGCCAGCAGCTTAGAACCAGGAATGAACACTGAAGCTTTCTTT
>NA|TRBV19|TRBJ2-7|TRBD1
CASSPHPTGGREQYF
TGTGCCAGTAGCCCCCACCCAACAGGGGGACGCGAGCAGTACTTC
>NA|TRBV5-1|TRBJ1-1|NA
CASSLMGRDTEAFF
TGCGCCAGCAGCTTGATGGGGAGGGACACTGAAGCTTTCTTT
>NA|TRBV28|TRBJ2-7|NA
CASRAGVYEQYF
TGTGCCAGCAGAGCAGGGGTTTACGAGCAGTACTTC
>NA|TRBV6-5|TRBJ2-7|TRBD2
CASSSTSGSNYEQYF
TGTGCCAGCAGTTCAACAAGCGGGAGCAATTACGAGCAGTACTTC
>NA|TRBV5-1|TRBJ2-3|NA
CASSLDGPSTDTQYF
TGCGCCAGCAGCTTGGACGGTCCTAGCACAGATACGCAGTATTTT
>NA|TRBV19|TRBJ1-5|TRBD1
CASYSTGVSNQPQHF
TGTGCCAGCTATTCAACAGGGGTGAGCAATCAGCCCCAGCATTTT
>NA|TRBV7-8|TRBJ2-2|NA
CAIRQENTGELFF
TGTGCCATCCGACAGGAAAACACCGGGGAGCTGTTTTTT
>NA|TRBV6-5|TRBJ2-2|TRBD2
CASTHSGANTGELFF
TGTGCCAGCACCCATAGCGGGGCGAACACCGGGGAGCTGTTTTTT
>NA|TRBV4-1|TRBJ2-1|TRBD2
CASSQEGSGNGEQFF
TGCGCCAGCAGCCAAGAAGGAAGCGGGAATGGTGAGCAGTTCTTC
>few|TRBV9|TRBJ2-1|TRBD2
CASSVDSGNFDEQFF
TGTGCCAGCAGCGTAGACAGCGGGAACTTCGATGAGCAGTTCTTC
>NA|TRBV6-6|TRBJ1-4|TRBD1
CASSYTTGATNEKLFF
TGTGCCAGCAGTTACACTACAGGGGCAACTAATGAAAAACTGTTTTTT
>few|TRBV12-3/TRBV12-4|TRBJ1-1|NA
CASSLTPNTEAFF
TGTGCCAGCAGTTTGACACCAAACACTGAAGCTTTCTTT
>NA|TRBV18|TRBJ2-3|NA
CASSRSASTDTQYF
TGTGCCAGCTCACGGAGCGCGAGCACAGATACGCAGTATTTT
>NA|TRBV5-6|TRBJ1-1|TRBD1
CASRPTRDSPKAFF
TGTGCCAGCAGACCGACCCGGGACAGCCCCAAAGCTTTCTTT
>NA|TRBV7-2|TRBJ2-2|NA
CASSLTGVRTGELFF
TGTGCCAGCAGCTTGACGGGGGTGAGGACCGGGGAGCTGTTTTTT
>NA|TRBV30|TRBJ1-1|NA
CAWSVLAVRPEGTEAFF
TGTGCCTGGAGTGTACTGGCCGTCCGACCCGAGGGCACTGAAGCTTTCTTT
>NA|TRBV20-1|TRBJ2-5|NA
CSASRPLAYQETQYF
TGCAGTGCTAGTAGGCCGCTAGCGTACCAAGAGACCCAGTACTTC
>NA|TRBV7-8|TRBJ2-5|NA
CASSLLALVLETQYF
TGTGCCAGCAGCTTGTTGGCTCTAGTTTTGGAGACCCAGTACTTC
>NA|TRBV9|TRBJ1-2|TRBD1
CASSVGHRGLSYGYTF
TGTGCCAGCAGCGTAGGTCACAGGGGATTATCCTATGGCTACACCTTC
>NA|TRBV4-1|TRBJ2-1|TRBD2
CASSHLAGGSEQFF
TGCGCCAGCAGCCATCTAGCGGGAGGAAGTGAGCAGTTCTTC
>NA|TRBV4-1|TRBJ1-2|NA
CASSQDRTYGYTF
TGCGCCAGCAGCCAAGACAGGACTTATGGCTACACCTTC
>NA|TRBV19|TRBJ1-1|TRBD1
CASRPGQVVRTEAFF
TGTGCCAGTAGGCCGGGACAGGTGGTGAGGACCGAAGCTTTCTTT
>NA|TRBV25-1|TRBJ1-2|NA
CASSEGGLNYGYTF
TGTGCCAGCAGTGAAGGTGGGCTTAACTATGGCTACACCTTC
>NA|TRBV30|TRBJ1-5|NA
CAWSWAGAQGDQPQHF
TGTGCCTGGAGTTGGGCGGGGGCTCAAGGGGATCAGCCCCAGCATTTT
>NA|TRBV6-5|TRBJ1-4|TRBD1
CASSSSGGRGEKLFF
TGTGCCAGCAGTTCCTCAGGGGGCCGGGGTGAAAAACTGTTTTTT
>NA|TRBV10-3|TRBJ1-5|NA
CAIGQGSNQPQHF
TGTGCCATCGGTCAGGGGAGCAATCAGCCCCAGCATTTT